The next 25 T cell receptor beta chains were all read from a single sample in a study of T cell responses to AZD1222 COVID-19 vaccine. Measured with immunoSEQ multiplex PCR; TCRdb has only the in-frame clones, and not every one. This table has over 150,000 clones, about 88% appearing once. Sequencing was performed on peripheral blood, taken on day 0 of AZD1222 vaccination. Source of these receptors: an adult in good health.

The chain recombines TRBV2 with TRBJ2-2; no clear D gene. The CDR3 is made up of 15 amino acids. With 4 bases removed from V and 2 bases from J, the gap between germline ends came to 11 bases. Germline V gene lookup returns CDR1 SNHLY and CDR2 FYNNEI. The CDR3 nucleotides are TGTGCCAGCAGTGTAGAGACCGGCAACACCGGGGAGCTGTTTTTT. This translates into CASSVETGNTGELFF.

The V gene is TRBV18, the J gene TRBJ1-1; 10 positions agree with TRBD1. Trimming at V came to 3 bases and at J to 3 bases, leaving 4 bases not matched to a gene. This CDR3 region has 15 residues. Germline values: CDR1 KGHSH, CDR2 LQKENI. This CDR3 is CASSPRQGADTEAFF. In DNA, the CDR3 is TGTGCCAGCTCACCTCGACAGGGGGCCGACACTGAAGCTTTCTTT.

This clone occurred once. J is TRBJ2-5 and V is TRBV10-3, with TRBD2 identical over 7 bases. The CDR3 consists of 16 residues. Germline V gene lookup returns CDR1 ENHRY and CDR2 SYGVKD. The V segment lost 3 bases and the J segment 2 bases; nucleotides outside the gene matches: 9. The CDR3 region has the DNA TGTGCCATCAGTGATCGAGGTCCAGCGGGACAAGAGACCCAGTACTTC. It yields the protein CAISDRGPAGQETQYF.

The V and J genes are TRBV7-8 and TRBJ1-5; D gene unclear. CDR1 SGHVS and CDR2 FQNEAQ come from the germline V gene. The length of the CDR3 is 15 residues. V gave up 1 base and J gave up 0 bases, with 7 bases separating them. For the CDR3, the DNA is TGTGCCAGCAGCTTAGGTTCTGATAGCAATCAGCCCCAGCATTTT. This translates into CASSLGSDSNQPQHF.

This clone was detected only once. The chain couples TRBV11-2 to TRBJ2-7, with TRBD2 matching over 13 bases. The CDR3 totals 14 residues. Losses at the gene ends were 3 bases for V and 7 bases for J; bases not matched to a gene: 3. Germline CDR1 SGHAT, CDR2 FQNNGV. CDR3 region: CASSLTSGGSEQYF. The CDR3, as DNA: TGTGCCAGCAGCTTGACTAGCGGGGGGAGTGAGCAGTACTTC. The full variable domain, completed using reference TRBV11-2 and TRBJ2-7, is EAGVAQSPRYKIIEKRQSVAFWCNPISGHATLYWYQQILGQGPKLLIQFQNNGVVDDSQLPKDRFSAERLKGVDSTLKIQPAKLEDSAVYLCASSLTSGGSEQYFGPGTRLTVT.

About this clone: Within the sample, other DNA sequences also encode this same CDR3. This chain uses TRBV4-3 with TRBJ1-5; TRBD1 aligns across 10 bases. Trimming removed 2 bases from V and 4 bases from J; junction bases left unmatched: 2. Germline CDR1 reads LGHNA; CDR2 reads YSLEER. The CDR3 extends over 15 amino acids. CDR3 sequence (DNA): TGCGCCAGCAGCCAATCGGGACAGGGGAATCAGCCCCAGCATTTT. Translated, it gives CASSQSGQGNQPQHF.

This rearrangement joins TRBV6-6 to TRBJ1-1, with TRBD1 as a possible D gene (5 bases). The CDR3 totals 13 residues. Germline V gene sequence: CDR1 MNHNY, CDR2 SVGAGI (reference sequence). Between the trimmed V and J ends, which lost 6 bases and 6 bases, there was a span of 14 bases. CDR3 nucleotides: TGTGCCAGCAGGATACAGGTCTCCGCTGAAGCTTTCTTT. Translating it yields CASRIQVSAEAFF.

V usage is TRBV6-2 or TRBV6-3 and J usage is TRBJ2-1; 8 nucleotides align to TRBD1. The CDR3 consists of 16 residues. V was pared by 0 bases and J by 6 bases, with 7 bases of the junction left unmatched. Per germline, CDR1 MNHEY and CDR2 SVGEGT. CDR3 coding DNA: TGTGCCAGCAGTTACTCCCGGACAGGGTTGAGCAATGAGCAGTTCTTC. It is translated as CASSYSRTGLSNEQFF.

The CDR3 here is CASGGESTNTGELFF. CDR3 in DNA: TGTGCCAGCGGGGGGGAAAGTACGAACACCGGGGAGCTGTTTTTT. The chain combines TRBV2 with TRBJ2-2, with 7 nucleotides matching TRBD2. This CDR3 is 15 amino acids long. After removal of 8 bases from V and 0 bases from J, the junction contained 6 bases not matched to a gene. The germline gives CDR1 SNHLY, CDR2 FYNNEI.

V gene TRBV28 combines with J gene TRBJ1-6; D is perhaps TRBD1 (6 bases). CDR1 and CDR2 from the germline V gene are MDHEN and SYDVKM. Between the trimmed V and J ends, which lost 2 bases and 12 bases, there was a span of 11 bases. The CDR3 is 13 residues long. The CDR3 region is CASSLRRGLPLHF. CDR3 sequence (DNA): TGTGCCAGCAGTTTAAGGAGGGGGTTACCCCTCCACTTT.

CDR3 nucleotide sequence: TGTGCCAGCAGCCAAGAGGGTGGGAGCGGCTACACCTTC. It yields the protein CASSQEGGSGYTF. The chain uses TRBV3-1 (or the pseudogene TRBV3-2) and TRBJ1-2; D is uncertain. The germline gives CDR1 LGHDT, CDR2 YNNKEL (reference sequence). Trimming took off 0 bases at V and 8 bases at J, with 10 bases between the two ends. The CDR3 loop spans 13 amino acids.

This clone was counted a few times. The chain is built from TRBV24-1 and TRBJ1-1; no clear D gene. Per the germline V gene, CDR1 is KGHDR and CDR2 is SFDVKD. V was trimmed by 1 base and J by 8 bases, leaving 13 bases between them. The CDR3 consists of 14 residues. CDR3 residues: CATSDLLLGLEAFF. The CDR3 DNA follows: TGTGCCACCAGTGATTTATTGTTGGGCTTGGAAGCTTTCTTT.

This clone was detected once. This chain joins TRBV4-1 and TRBJ2-3; D may match TRBD1 or TRBD2 (5 bases each). V lost 1 base, J lost 3 bases, and 8 bases lay in between. The CDR3 has 14 residues. Germline V gene lookup returns CDR1 MGHRA and CDR2 YSYEKL. CDR3 bases: TGCGCCAGCAGCCAAGGATGGGGGACAGATACGCAGTATTTT. Translation: CASSQGWGTDTQYF.

The chain links TRBV5-8 to TRBJ2-3; D is uncertain. CDR1 is SGHTS and CDR2 is YDEGEE in the germline V gene. Trimming cost V 5 bases and J 1 base, with 5 bases left between them. The CDR3 length is 12 residues. The CDR3 region is CASSPRTDTQYF. The CDR3 DNA sequence: TGTGCCAGCAGTCCGCGCACAGATACGCAGTATTTT.

V gene TRBV3-1 (or the pseudogene TRBV3-2) combines with J gene TRBJ2-7; TRBD1 aligns across 7 bases. V gave up 2 bases and J gave up 0 bases; unmatched junction bases: 7. Per the germline V gene, CDR1 is LGHDT and CDR2 is YNNKEL (reference sequence). The CDR3 sequence is 16 residues long. The CDR3 nucleotides are TGTGCCAGCAGCCAAACCCACAGGGGCTTCTCCTACGAGCAGTACTTC. Protein product: CASSQTHRGFSYEQYF.

The rearrangement links TRBV20-1 to TRBJ2-1; TRBD2 aligns across 7 bases. The germline V gene encodes CDR1 DFQATT and CDR2 SNEGSKA (reference sequence). The CDR3 length is 15 residues. V lost 3 bases and J lost 8; bases outside the gene matches: 13. CDR3 sequence: CSASSGSGSGYEQFF. The CDR3, as DNA: TGCAGTGCTAGTTCGGGTAGCGGGTCGGGCTATGAGCAGTTCTTC.

The chain joins TRBV7-7 to TRBJ1-4; D is ambiguous. Germline values: CDR1 SSHAT, CDR2 FNYEAQ (reference sequence). V lost 5 bases and J lost 7, with 11 bases in between. This CDR3 contains 13 residues. CDR3 DNA sequence: TGTGCCAGCAGCCCAAGACGAGGTGAAAAACTGTTTTTT. Protein sequence: CASSPRRGEKLFF.

This clone has only one observation. This chain links TRBV7-2 with TRBJ1-1; possible D gene TRBD1, 6 bases. V lost 7 bases and J lost 4, with 16 bases in between. CDR1 SGHTA and CDR2 FQGNSA come from the germline V gene. The CDR3 contains 14 residues. This CDR3 is CASTPRGGSTEAFF. The CDR3 nucleotides are TGTGCCAGCACCCCAAGAGGGGGATCCACTGAAGCTTTCTTT. Full variable domain (outside the CDR3, taken from reference TRBV7-2 and TRBJ1-1): GAGVSQSPSNKVTEKGKDVELRCDPISGHTALYWYRQSLGQGLEFLIYFQGNSAPDKSGLPSDRFSAERTGGSVSTLTIQRTQQEDSAVYLCASTPRGGSTEAFFGQGTRLTVV.

This chain links TRBV19 with TRBJ1-5, with no clear D. V was trimmed by 6 bases and J by 3 bases, leaving 6 bases between them. The CDR3 totals 12 residues. From germline, CDR1 is LNHDA and CDR2 SQIVND (reference sequence). CDR3 nucleotide sequence: TGTGCCAGTAGCCCCCTCAATCAGCCCCAGCATTTT. It specifies CASSPLNQPQHF.

This sequence joins TRBV27 and TRBJ1-2; D unclear. CDR3 size: 14 residues. The V end was cut by 5 bases, the J end by 5 bases, with 15 bases between. Germline assignment: CDR1 MNHEY and CDR2 SMNVEV (reference sequence). CDR3 in DNA: TGTGCCAGCAGTGCGCGACCAGAGAAATATGGCTACACCTTC. As protein: CASSARPEKYGYTF.

The chain employs TRBV3-1 (or the pseudogene TRBV3-2) and TRBJ2-5; 9 nucleotides line up with TRBD2. Trimming cost V 4 bases and J 3 bases; bases outside gene matches: 6. The germline CDR1 and CDR2 sequences are LGHDT and YNNKEL (reference sequence). The length of the CDR3 is 15 residues. The CDR3 DNA sequence: TGTGCCAGCAGCCCTGGGACTAGCCTCAAAGAGACCCAGTACTTC. Encoded protein: CASSPGTSLKETQYF.

V and J are TRBV27 and TRBJ2-7; TRBD1 is a possible D gene (5 bases). V lost 0 bases and J 1 base, leaving 10 bases between the germline ends. This CDR3 has 15 residues. Looked up from germline, CDR1 is MNHEY and CDR2 is SMNVEV (reference sequence). Here the CDR3 DNA reads TGTGCCAGCAGTTTATCGTACGCAGGGTCCTACGAGCAGTACTTC. This gives the protein CASSLSYAGSYEQYF.

J is TRBJ2-7 and V is TRBV9; the match to TRBD2 covers 9 bases. The CDR3 covers 15 residues. Trimming took 4 bases from V and 0 from J; bases not matched to a gene: 5. Germline V lookup: CDR1 SGDLS, CDR2 YYNGEE. DNA for the CDR3: TGTGCCAGCAGCCCGACTAGCGGATTCTCCTACGAGCAGTACTTC. This encodes CASSPTSGFSYEQYF.

The chain links TRBV6-2 or TRBV6-3 to TRBJ1-5; 7 nucleotides agree with TRBD1. J was trimmed by 5 bases and V by 0 bases; bases with no gene match: 7. The V gene's germline CDR1 is MNHEY and CDR2 SVGEGT. The CDR3 totals 16 residues. Here the CDR3 reads CASSYSNRGGDQPQHF. For the CDR3, the DNA is TGTGCCAGCAGTTACTCGAACAGGGGAGGTGATCAGCCCCAGCATTTT.

V usage is TRBV10-3 and J usage is TRBJ2-7, with TRBD2 matching over 9 bases. The V segment lost 6 bases and the J segment 6 bases; nucleotides outside the gene matches: 12. Germline V gene lookup returns CDR1 ENHRY and CDR2 SYGVKD. The CDR3 runs to 15 residues. CDR3 residues: CAIRAPGTSIGEQYF. Written as DNA, the CDR3 is TGTGCCATCAGAGCGCCCGGGACTAGCATCGGCGAGCAGTACTTC.